This entry lists 2 T cell receptor beta chains sequenced from one sample in a study of cytomegalovirus exposure and HLA in healthy donors. The PCR made use of 60 Vbeta and 13 Jbeta primers. Assay used: immunoSEQ multiplex PCR; TCRdb lists only in-frame clones, some missing. The sample shows about 120,000 clones, 55% to 75% of them seen only once. Sequenced input: PBMCs. The receptor source for this set is a young man in good health and CMV-seronegative.

V is TRBV5-6 and J is TRBJ2-1; a possible D gene is TRBD1 (5 bases). Germline V CDR1 and CDR2: SGHDT, YYEEEE. The CDR3 spans 16 residues. V lost 4 bases and J lost 5, with 19 bases in between. CDR3 nucleotides: TGTGCCAGCAGCACTGACCCGCGAAAAGGGGACAATGAGCAGTTCTTC. Amino acids: CASSTDPRKGDNEQFF.

The chain carries TRBV18 and TRBJ1-2; 8 bases match TRBD1. CDR1 is KGHSH and CDR2 is LQKENI in the germline V gene. The length of the CDR3 is 14 residues. Trimming took 3 bases from V and 8 from J; bases not matched to a gene: 8. The CDR3 nucleotides read TGTGCCAGCTCACCGGGGACAGGACGCTTCGGCTACACCTTC. Its protein product is CASSPGTGRFGYTF.